This T cell receptor (beta chain) was retrieved from a study of T cell responses to AZD1222 COVID-19 vaccine. Regarding the study as a whole: Reportedly, nearly half of unique spike TCRs recognized epitopes outside B.1.351/B.1.1.7 mutations.

Method: immunoSEQ multiplex PCR; TCRdb's copy keeps in-frame clones and lacks some. The table lists about 140,000 clones, roughly 90% of them singletons, with approximately 3% in the top ten. In its sample, this clone was seen a few times. The target antigen is unknown. The source material was peripheral blood, sampled on day 0 of AZD1222 vaccination. The origin of this receptor is an adult in good health.

CDR3 DNA sequence: TGCGCCAGCAGCCAAGATCATTCGGTAGATACGCAGTATTTT. It encodes CASSQDHSVDTQYF. The chain uses TRBV4-1 and TRBJ2-3, with no clear D. The germline V gene has CDR1 MGHRA and CDR2 YSYEKL. The CDR3 has 14 amino acids. The V end lost 0 bases, the J end lost 5 bases, and 9 bases lay between the germline ends.